A selection of T cell receptor beta chains follows, all from one sample in a study of blood T cell repertoires in COVID-19. Method: immunoSEQ multiplex PCR; TCRdb's copy keeps in-frame clones and lacks some. The sample includes roughly 36,000 clones, roughly 94% of them seen just once. The source material was peripheral blood. The receptor set was obtained from a human donor with active COVID-19. The donor label of this sample is uncertain. Each CDR3 is given with its conserved first and last residue. A D gene is named only where the DNA matches it firmly.

d_gene: TRBD1
v_gene: TRBV10-1
CDR3aa: CASSPGQGVAFF

d_gene: -
v_gene: TRBV15
CDR3aa: CATSNPPSEQFF

d_gene: TRBD2
v_gene: TRBV27
CDR3aa: CASMPAGGTQETQYF

d_gene: TRBD2
v_gene: TRBV10-3
CDR3aa: CAISEPRSTNSLAGTYEQYF

d_gene: -
v_gene: TRBV7-9
CDR3aa: CASSLDLGACYF

d_gene: TRBD1
v_gene: TRBV29-1
CDR3aa: CSVGGASGQPYGYTF

d_gene: -
v_gene: TRBV6-2/TRBV6-3
CDR3aa: CASTPYGTGANVLTF

d_gene: -
v_gene: TRBV9
CDR3aa: CASSVGTAYGYTF

d_gene: -
v_gene: TRBV6-2/TRBV6-3
CDR3aa: CASSYPDLAGSIQYF

d_gene: -
v_gene: TRBV6-5
CDR3aa: CAIAWENSPLHF

d_gene: -
v_gene: TRBV6-4
CDR3aa: CASTSSANTGELFF

d_gene: TRBD2
v_gene: TRBV11-3
CDR3aa: CASSGSGRGGEQFF

d_gene: -
v_gene: TRBV11-2
CDR3aa: CASSLMGQPNEKLFF

d_gene: TRBD2
v_gene: TRBV4-3
CDR3aa: CASSRRTSGTTDTQYF

d_gene: -
v_gene: TRBV5-5
CDR3aa: CASSSGSADTQYF

d_gene: TRBD1
v_gene: TRBV19
CDR3aa: CASSIGTGYGEQYF

d_gene: TRBD1
v_gene: TRBV2
CDR3aa: CASSSPRDRAQETQYF

d_gene: TRBD1
v_gene: TRBV12-3/TRBV12-4
CDR3aa: CASRYRGTEAFF

d_gene: -
v_gene: TRBV9
CDR3aa: CASSVGTGQAQPQHF

d_gene: TRBD2
v_gene: TRBV6-6
CDR3aa: CASIPRELAPYNEQFF

d_gene: -
v_gene: TRBV1
CDR3aa: CTSSQEPSGNRVGHNEQFF

d_gene: -
v_gene: TRBV7-2
CDR3aa: CASSSSQGYEQYF

d_gene: TRBD1
v_gene: TRBV2
CDR3aa: CASSGGTGGAPGEKLFF

d_gene: -
v_gene: TRBV3-1/TRBV3-2
CDR3aa: CASSPLASGSGYEQYF

d_gene: -
v_gene: TRBV18
CDR3aa: CASSPRNTEAFF

d_gene: -
v_gene: TRBV9
CDR3aa: CASTPMGGGQSYNEQFF

d_gene: TRBD2
v_gene: TRBV24-1
CDR3aa: CATSDRGLASGMYNEQFF

d_gene: TRBD1
v_gene: TRBV5-4
CDR3aa: CASRPRQGEDYGYTF

d_gene: -
v_gene: TRBV2
CDR3aa: CAGGRESREQFF

d_gene: -
v_gene: TRBV6-5
CDR3aa: CASSSAGRGAEAFF

d_gene: -
v_gene: TRBV6-4
CDR3aa: CASRSGQNENTGELFF

d_gene: -
v_gene: TRBV10-3
CDR3aa: CAISGTMNAGYTF

d_gene: TRBD2
v_gene: TRBV18
CDR3aa: CASSPTVAGGNIYEQYF

d_gene: -
v_gene: TRBV9
CDR3aa: CASSVRPFAGRTADGYTF

d_gene: -
v_gene: TRBV27
CDR3aa: CASRDRTEGGVRNQPQHF

d_gene: TRBD1
v_gene: TRBV6-5
CDR3aa: CASNREGAQETQYF

d_gene: TRBD1
v_gene: TRBV11-3
CDR3aa: CASSLVMIQGMGQFF

d_gene: -
v_gene: TRBV18
CDR3aa: CASSLSRAPLNEQFF

d_gene: -
v_gene: TRBV27
CDR3aa: CASSFTGTAGYGYTF

d_gene: -
v_gene: TRBV15
CDR3aa: CATSRDDGEGSPLHF

d_gene: TRBD2
v_gene: TRBV7-9
CDR3aa: CASSGSGLAGSTDTQYF

d_gene: -
v_gene: TRBV11-3
CDR3aa: CASSFSLGGADREQYF

d_gene: -
v_gene: TRBV7-9
CDR3aa: CASSFLRRGGEKLFF

d_gene: -
v_gene: TRBV4-1
CDR3aa: CASGGVSDQPQHF

d_gene: -
v_gene: TRBV2
CDR3aa: CASSELVSTDTQYF

d_gene: TRBD1
v_gene: TRBV24-1
CDR3aa: CATSGDRAGANVLTF

d_gene: -
v_gene: TRBV12-1
CDR3aa: CASSALLAGGETGELFF

d_gene: TRBD1
v_gene: TRBV19
CDR3aa: CASSFAGGEQYF